This T cell receptor beta chain is drawn from a study of blood T cell repertoires in COVID-19. Study in general: The United States, Italy and Spain provided the acute and convalescent COVID-19 samples. T cells, B-cell-depleted T cells, or PBMCs provided the cDNA or gDNA that served as material.

The sample holds a few counts of this clone. V was clipped by 3 bases and J by 4 bases; unmatched bases: 7. CDR3 length: 15 residues. Per germline, CDR1 KGHSH and CDR2 LQKENI. Authors' data handling: Reference gene primers were amplified, and this amplification served to estimate nucleated cell counts. The protocol was immunoSEQ multiplex PCR, while the TCRdb copy is restricted to in-frame clones and leaves out a portion. V and J calls and clone size are as listed in that table; D and trimming were resolved from the DNA. The sample holds roughly 240,000 clones; 86% are singletons and the top ten take 3.6%.

V gene TRBV18 combines with J gene TRBJ1-2; 8 bases align to TRBD1. The sample was peripheral blood. The sequence came from a man between 18 and 29 years old with active or convalescent COVID-19. CDR3 sequence (DNA): TGTGCCAGCTCACCGACAGGGGCGGACGCCTATGGCTACACCTTC. Its translation is CASSPTGADAYGYTF.